These 30 T cell receptor beta chains were all obtained from the same sample, sequenced in a study of blood T cell repertoires in COVID-19. Profiled with immunoSEQ multiplex PCR; TCRdb holds only in-frame clones, not every one. The sample has roughly 130,000 clones, approximately 81% seen once; the top ten hold 5.5%. Input material: PBMCs or T cells enriched from blood (not recorded which). The source is a man between 35 and 55 years old with acute COVID-19.

The CDR3 region is CASSLELGGTEAFF. In nucleotides, the CDR3 is TGTGCCAGCAGCTTAGAACTAGGAGGCACTGAAGCTTTCTTT. This chain links TRBV7-9 with TRBJ1-1; D gene uncertain. Germline CDR1 and CDR2: SEHNR and FQNEAQ (reference sequence). There are 14 residues in the CDR3. The V end lost 1 base, the J end lost 4 bases, and 10 bases lay between the germline ends.

The CDR3 protein is CASRQGAPGEQFF. Here the CDR3 DNA reads TGTGCCAGCAGACAGGGGGCGCCCGGTGAGCAGTTCTTC. The rearrangement uses TRBV6-5 and TRBJ2-1; 9 nucleotides agree with TRBD1. The V gene end was trimmed by 6 bases and the J gene end by 9 bases; junction bases not matched to a gene: 6. This CDR3 is 13 amino acids long. Germline assignment: CDR1 MNHEY and CDR2 SVGAGI.

This sequence joins TRBV24-1 and TRBJ1-1, with TRBD1 matching over 8 bases. Germline V gene lookup returns CDR1 KGHDR and CDR2 SFDVKD. There are 14 residues in the CDR3. V shed 9 bases, J shed 5 bases, and the junction held 10 bases outside the gene matches. The CDR3 sequence: CATRPGQGVTEAFF. The DNA for the CDR3 is TGTGCCACCCGACCCGGACAGGGAGTAACTGAAGCTTTCTTT.

There are a few counts of this clone. The chain carries TRBV10-3 and TRBJ2-3; TRBD2 aligns across 9 bases. V lost 4 bases and J lost 1; bases outside the gene matches: 3. CDR1 and CDR2 (germline): ENHRY, SYGVKD. The CDR3 extends over 15 amino acids. CDR3 sequence (DNA): TGTGCCATCAGTGGCCAGCGGGGGGGCACAGATACGCAGTATTTT. It translates to CAISGQRGGTDTQYF.

About this clone: Other DNA sequences of this sample code for an identical CDR3. The chain carries TRBV7-2 and TRBJ2-3, with 11 bases that match TRBD2. CDR1 is SGHTA, CDR2 FQGNSA, per germline. V was clipped by 6 bases and J by 4 bases; unmatched bases: 6. The CDR3 covers 15 residues. The DNA for the CDR3 is TGTGCCAGCAGTTATAGGACTAGCGGGTCAGATACGCAGTATTTT. Amino acids: CASSYRTSGSDTQYF.

J is TRBJ2-1 and V is TRBV6-5; 12 nucleotides align to TRBD1. With 5 bases clipped from V and 7 bases from J, the junction kept 6 bases outside the gene matches. There are 15 residues in the CDR3. Germline CDR1 reads MNHEY; CDR2 reads SVGAGI. This CDR3 reads CASSRDRGLENEQFF. The CDR3 DNA reads TGTGCCAGCAGTAGGGACAGGGGGCTTGAGAATGAGCAGTTCTTC.

This rearrangement joins TRBV7-8 to TRBJ2-7; the D gene is possibly TRBD2 (7 bases). The CDR3 has 18 residues. The V gene lost 4 bases and the J gene lost 0 bases, with 22 bases spanning the gap. Germline V lookup: CDR1 SGHVS, CDR2 FQNEAQ. The CDR3: CASSSLRGGGGYSYEQYF. Written as DNA, the CDR3 is TGTGCCAGCAGCTCCCTCAGGGGTGGGGGGGGATACTCCTACGAGCAGTACTTC.

The V and J genes are TRBV5-6 and TRBJ1-1, with 9 bases lining up with TRBD1. The CDR3 spans 13 residues. Germline V gives CDR1 SGHDT, CDR2 YYEEEE. Germline trimming cut 5 bases from V and 4 bases from J; bases unmatched to any gene: 3. This CDR3 is CASSKTGGTEAFF. The CDR3 DNA reads as TGTGCCAGCAGTAAGACAGGGGGCACTGAAGCTTTCTTT.

This chain uses TRBV29-1 with TRBJ2-1; 9 bases align to TRBD2. Per germline, CDR1 SQVTM and CDR2 ANQGSEA. CDR3 length: 15 residues. The J segment lost 3 bases and the V segment lost 7 bases, leaving 10 bases of the junction unmatched. The CDR3 DNA is TGCAGCGCCGTCCCCGGTAGCGGGGGCTACAATGAGCAGTTCTTC. Its translation: CSAVPGSGGYNEQFF.

The rearrangement links TRBV7-2 to TRBJ1-5; D is perhaps TRBD1 (5 bases). The CDR3 totals 15 residues. V was clipped by 5 bases and J by 5 bases, with 16 bases between them. Germline V gene sequence: CDR1 SGHTA, CDR2 FQGNSA. In nucleotides, the CDR3 is TGTGCCAGCAGCCCCAATGGGGGAGGGGATCAGCCCCAGCATTTT. Translated, it gives CASSPNGGGDQPQHF. Supplemented by reference TRBV7-2 and TRBJ1-5, the full variable domain reads GAGVSQSPSNKVTEKGKDVELRCDPISGHTALYWYRQSLGQGLEFLIYFQGNSAPDKSGLPSDRFSAERTGGSVSTLTIQRTQQEDSAVYLCASSPNGGGDQPQHFGDGTRLSIL.

DNA of the CDR3: TGTGCCAGCAGCCCCGGCCCAGGGAACACTGAAGCTTTCTTT. The encoded protein is CASSPGPGNTEAFF. The rearrangement links TRBV5-6 to TRBJ1-1, with D uncertain. CDR3 size: 14 residues. The germline V gene encodes CDR1 SGHDT and CDR2 YYEEEE. Between the trimmed V and J ends, which lost 4 bases and 1 base, there was a span of 11 bases.

This clone has more than one count but fewer than ten. This chain links TRBV6-5 with TRBJ1-2, with D hard to call. The germline gives CDR1 MNHEY, CDR2 SVGAGI. The CDR3 is 12 residues long. Trimming pared 5 bases from V and 2 bases from J, leaving 6 bases between. The CDR3 DNA is TGTGCCAGCAGTCCCTTGAACTATGGCTACACCTTC. Its protein is CASSPLNYGYTF.

The J gene is TRBJ1-2, the V gene TRBV7-2, with a possible D match to TRBD1 (5 bases). CDR3 length: 14 amino acids. Looked up from germline, CDR1 is SGHTA and CDR2 is FQGNSA. Trimming cost V 5 bases and J 4 bases, with 14 bases left between them. The CDR3 DNA reads TGTGCCAGCAGCGCTCCACAGGAGACCTATGGCTACACCTTC. It yields the protein CASSAPQETYGYTF.

V and J are TRBV11-2 and TRBJ2-7, with a possible D match to TRBD1 (5 bases). Germline V gene lookup returns CDR1 SGHAT and CDR2 FQNNGV. The ends were cut back, 1 base at V and 0 bases at J, with 10 bases in the middle. This CDR3 comprises 15 residues. The CDR3 DNA sequence: TGTGCCAGCAGCTTAGGTCCAACAGGCTCCTACGAGCAGTACTTC. Its translation: CASSLGPTGSYEQYF.

The CDR3 protein is CASSLNRGDTEAFF. CDR3 in DNA: TGCGCCAGCAGCTTGAACAGGGGGGACACTGAAGCTTTCTTT. V and J are TRBV5-1 and TRBJ1-1; 8 nucleotides line up with TRBD1. The germline gives CDR1 SGHRS, CDR2 YFSETQ. V shed 1 base, J shed 3 bases, and the junction held 2 bases outside the gene matches. The CDR3 spans 14 residues.

The chain couples TRBV7-2 to TRBJ2-1, with a tentative D call TRBD2 (7 bases). The V gene's germline CDR1 is SGHTA and CDR2 FQGNSA. The CDR3 spans 16 residues. The V end was cut by 5 bases, the J end by 0 bases, with 14 bases between. The CDR3 loop is CASSRRGGASYNEQFF. The DNA for the CDR3 is TGTGCCAGCAGCCGGAGGGGGGGGGCCTCCTACAATGAGCAGTTCTTC.

The chain is built from TRBV10-1 and TRBJ2-2; 8 bases are shared with TRBD2. CDR1 WNHNN and CDR2 SYGVQD come from the germline V gene (reference sequence). Trimming removed 3 bases from V and 5 bases from J; junction bases left unmatched: 2. The CDR3 is made up of 14 amino acids. CDR3 protein: CASSDQRETGELFF. The CDR3 DNA reads TGCGCCAGCAGTGATCAGCGGGAGACCGGGGAGCTGTTTTTT.

The chain uses TRBV29-1 and TRBJ2-4; D is perhaps TRBD2 (5 bases). Trimming took 4 bases from V and 5 from J, leaving 18 bases between them. Germline CDR1 reads SQVTM; CDR2 reads ANQGSEA. The CDR3 loop spans 15 amino acids. DNA for the CDR3: TGCAGCGTTGTCTCCACCCCGGGAAAGCAAAACATTCAGTACTTC. Protein product: CSVVSTPGKQNIQYF.

This clone was recorded once. The V call is TRBV24-1, the J call TRBJ1-5; 8 bases match TRBD1. The junction had 10 bases not matched to a gene; V was cut back by 8 bases and J by 5 bases. The CDR3 runs 15 residues. Per germline, CDR1 KGHDR and CDR2 SFDVKD. CDR3 sequence reads: CATIFRQGAHQPQHF. CDR3 DNA sequence: TGTGCCACCATTTTCCGGCAGGGGGCCCATCAGCCCCAGCATTTT.

The chain recombines TRBV5-1 with TRBJ2-1; 8 bases match TRBD1. The V and J ends lost 0 bases and 5 bases, in that order; junction bases with no gene match: 10. The CDR3 length is 17 residues. Germline CDR1 SGHRS, CDR2 YFSETQ. Here the CDR3 reads CASSLAQGGKKDNEQFF. The CDR3 DNA is TGCGCCAGCAGCTTGGCACAGGGGGGTAAAAAGGACAATGAGCAGTTCTTC.

This clone has only one observation. V usage is TRBV4-1 and J usage is TRBJ2-4; TRBD2 might be the D (6 bases). This CDR3 is 13 amino acids long. The germline V and J ends were trimmed by 2 bases and 6 bases, with 8 bases remaining between them. Germline V gives CDR1 MGHRA, CDR2 YSYEKL. The CDR3 nucleotides are TGCGCCAGCAGCCAAAGCGGGTTAAACATTCAGTACTTC. Its protein is CASSQSGLNIQYF.

At least ten counts were recorded for this clone. The chain employs TRBV7-2 and TRBJ1-6, with TRBD1 identical over 7 bases. V was clipped by 2 bases and J by 8 bases; unmatched bases: 9. The CDR3 sequence is 16 residues long. Germline lookup yields CDR1 SGHTA and CDR2 FQGNSA. CDR3 in DNA: TGTGCCAGCAGCTTATCGACAGGGCGGGGAGATTCACCCCTCCACTTT. It codes for CASSLSTGRGDSPLHF.

This clone was detected only a few times. J is TRBJ1-6 and V is TRBV30; D remains unclear. The CDR3 has 15 residues. The V gene lost 3 bases and the J gene lost 0 bases, with 9 bases spanning the gap. CDR1 is GTSNPN, CDR2 SVGIG, per germline (reference sequence). Written as DNA, the CDR3 is TGTGCCTGGAGCGGCAGCGGCTCCTATAATTCACCCCTCCACTTT. Residues: CAWSGSGSYNSPLHF.

This rearrangement joins TRBV28 to TRBJ2-7, with 13 bases lining up with TRBD2. Germline V gene lookup returns CDR1 MDHEN and CDR2 SYDVKM. V shed 6 bases, J shed 7 bases, and the junction held 9 bases outside the gene matches. This CDR3 spans 15 amino acids. CDR3 bases: TGTGCCAGCAGACGGACTAGCGGGAGAAACGATGAGCAGTACTTC. This codes for CASRRTSGRNDEQYF.

The rearrangement joins TRBV5-4 to TRBJ2-1; 14 bases are a match to TRBD2. J gave up 7 bases and V 0 bases, and 3 bases lay outside the gene matches. The length of the CDR3 is 16 residues. In germline, CDR1 is SGHNT, CDR2 YYREEE (reference sequence). For the CDR3, the DNA is TGTGCCAGCAGCTTGGCGGGGACTAGCGGGGGTAATGAGCAGTTCTTC. Its translation: CASSLAGTSGGNEQFF.

On this clone itself: The junction departs from germline at one end; a sequencing error may be responsible. This chain connects TRBV7-9 to TRBJ1-2; tentative D call: TRBD1 (6 bases). Per germline, CDR1 SEHNR and CDR2 FQNEAQ (reference sequence). The CDR3 covers 11 residues. The CDR3 spells CASSALQGILF. The CDR3, as DNA: TGTGCCAGCAGCGCGTTACAGGGTATTCTCTTC.

This clone showed up just once. The chain couples TRBV6-1 to TRBJ1-5; D gene ambiguous. Germline lookup yields CDR1 MNHNS and CDR2 SASEGT. V was pared by 1 base and J by 0 bases, with 13 bases between. The CDR3 is 17 amino acids. CDR3: CASSEGPPLYSNQPQHF. CDR3 in DNA: TGTGCCAGCAGTGAAGGGCCCCCTCTTTATAGCAATCAGCCCCAGCATTTT.

The V call is TRBV5-1, the J call TRBJ2-5, with 8 positions matching TRBD1. Germline trimming cut 4 bases from V and 2 bases from J; bases unmatched to any gene: 10. This CDR3 contains 16 residues. Germline loops: CDR1 SGHRS, CDR2 YFSETQ. The CDR3 here is CASSRGQGVLQETQYF. CDR3 coding DNA: TGCGCCAGCAGCCGAGGACAGGGAGTACTTCAAGAGACCCAGTACTTC.

The chain combines TRBV10-3 with TRBJ1-1, with D unresolved. CDR3 size: 13 residues. Germline V gene data show CDR1 as ENHRY and CDR2 as SYGVKD. Trimming took 3 bases from V and 6 from J, leaving 11 bases between them. In DNA, the CDR3 is TGTGCCATCAGTGACCCCGGGGTCGCTGAAGCTTTCTTT. Amino acids: CAISDPGVAEAFF.

V gene TRBV7-2 combines with J gene TRBJ2-1, with 8 nucleotides matching TRBD2. Germline values: CDR1 SGHTA, CDR2 FQGNSA. This CDR3 has 15 amino acids. The V gene end was trimmed by 1 base and the J gene end by 6 bases; junction bases not matched to a gene: 5. This CDR3 is CASSLGGGGINEQFF. In DNA form, the CDR3 reads TGTGCCAGCAGCTTAGGAGGCGGGGGGATCAATGAGCAGTTCTTC.